This T cell receptor (beta chain) emerged from a study of blood T cells in healthy people across ages. A second PCR, run for roughly 7 to 11 cycles, used a sample-barcoded 5' primer plus a J-beta primer mix. TCRdb reanalysed the 5' RACE reads using MiXCR and keeps one entry per CDR3 protein. This table holds 800,000 to 1,300,000 distinct CDR3 sequences, under 30% found once. This clonotype was found a few times. Another study also made use of these data, one on T cells of mothers and their children. That publication notes: Material was donated by three healthy Caucasian mothers and their six children.

Sequencing used blood. This TCR was sampled from a girl aged 2 to 10 in good health.

The CDR3 reads CASSPWETAKETQYF. The CDR3 coding sequence is TGTGCCAGCAGTCCCTGGGAAACAGCGAAAGAGACCCAGTACTTC. The rearrangement links TRBV12-3 or TRBV12-4 to TRBJ2-5; D is ambiguous. Trimming stripped 5 bases from V and 3 bases from J, with 16 bases between. This CDR3 comprises 15 residues.